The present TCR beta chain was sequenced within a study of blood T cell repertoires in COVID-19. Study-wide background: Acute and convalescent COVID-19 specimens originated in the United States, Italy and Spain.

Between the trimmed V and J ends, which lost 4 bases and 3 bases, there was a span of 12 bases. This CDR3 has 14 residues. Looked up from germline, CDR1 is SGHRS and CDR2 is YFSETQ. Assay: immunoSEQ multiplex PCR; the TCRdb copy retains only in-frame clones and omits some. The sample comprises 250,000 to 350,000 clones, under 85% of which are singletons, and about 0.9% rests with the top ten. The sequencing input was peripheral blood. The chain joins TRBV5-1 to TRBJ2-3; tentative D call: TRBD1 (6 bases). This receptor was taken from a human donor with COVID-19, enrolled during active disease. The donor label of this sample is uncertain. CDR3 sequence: CASSPDRLTDTQYF. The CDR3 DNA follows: TGCGCCAGCAGCCCGGACAGACTTACAGATACGCAGTATTTT.